Listed below are T cell receptor beta chains from one sample, sequenced in a study of blood T cell repertoires in COVID-19. The method was immunoSEQ multiplex PCR; TCRdb's version includes in-frame clones alone and lacks a portion of them. The sample has 300,000 to 450,000 clones, around 87% seen once. Specimen: peripheral blood. All receptors come from a woman in her sixties with COVID-19, enrolled during active disease. The CDR3 runs from the conserved cysteine through the conserved F or W. D genes are given only for firm matches. Expanded clones are given a class, and other clones once, few, many or no size at all.

j_call	v_call	d_call	clone_size	cdr3_nt	cdr3_aa
TRBJ2-3	TRBV7-6	NA	NA	TGTGCCAGCAGCCCCGACAGCCGCACAGATACGCAGTATTTT	CASSPDSRTDTQYF
TRBJ1-1	TRBV15	NA	NA	TGTGCCACGGGTAGAGGACAGAACACTGAAGCTTTCTTT	CATGRGQNTEAFF
TRBJ2-1	TRBV3-1/TRBV3-2	NA	NA	TGTGCCAGCAGCCAAAAAATAGGAGGTCAGTACAATGAGCAGTTCTTC	CASSQKIGGQYNEQFF
TRBJ2-3	TRBV14	NA	NA	TGTGCCAGCAGCCCCAGGGACATTAGCACAGATACGCAGTATTTT	CASSPRDISTDTQYF
TRBJ1-1	TRBV27	TRBD1	NA	TGTGCCAGCAGTGAACACACAGGGGGCACTGAAGCTTTCTTT	CASSEHTGGTEAFF
TRBJ1-2	TRBV4-1	TRBD1	NA	TGCGCCAGCAGCCTTAGTGCCGGGACAGCTCTTAACTATGGCTACACCTTC	CASSLSAGTALNYGYTF
TRBJ1-4	TRBV3-1/TRBV3-2	NA	NA	TGTGCCAGCAGCCTCAAGGCAGGTAACGAAAAACTGTTTTTT	CASSLKAGNEKLFF
TRBJ2-5	TRBV24-1	TRBD1	NA	TGTGCCACCAGTGATAACAGGGGAAGGGAGACCCAGTACTTC	CATSDNRGRETQYF
TRBJ1-1	TRBV6-5	NA	NA	TGTGCCAGCACCACGGGGGGTAGCACTGAAGCTTTCTTT	CASTTGGSTEAFF
TRBJ2-3	TRBV11-3	TRBD2	NA	TGTGCCAGCAGCTTAGGGACTAGGCACACAGATACGCAGTATTTT	CASSLGTRHTDTQYF
TRBJ2-1	TRBV1	NA	NA	TGCACCAGCAGCCGCAGGGCCCGTGAGCAGTTCTTC	CTSSRRAREQFF
TRBJ2-3	TRBV19	NA	NA	TGTGCCAGTAGTATCAGGGATACAGATACGCAGTATTTT	CASSIRDTDTQYF
TRBJ1-1	TRBV2	NA	NA	TGTGCCAGCAACGGGTTGAACACTGAAGCTTTCTTT	CASNGLNTEAFF
TRBJ2-7	TRBV13	NA	NA	TGTGCCAGCAGCTTAGAACAGACCTACGAGCAGTACTTC	CASSLEQTYEQYF
TRBJ1-2	TRBV28	NA	NA	TGTGCCAGCAGCCCTCCCAGGGGCTGGGGCTACACCTTC	CASSPPRGWGYTF
TRBJ2-7	TRBV4-1	TRBD1	NA	TGCGCCAGCAGCCGGGACAGGGCCGGGTCCGAGCAGTACTTC	CASSRDRAGSEQYF
TRBJ2-3	TRBV27	TRBD2	NA	TGTGCCAGCAGTAGAAGCGGGGGGGCGACAGATACGCAGTATTTT	CASSRSGGATDTQYF
TRBJ2-7	TRBV5-1	NA	NA	TGCGCCAGCAGCTTACAGGGCTCCACGGCCTACGAGCAGTACTTC	CASSLQGSTAYEQYF
TRBJ1-2	TRBV12-3/TRBV12-4	NA	NA	TGTGCCACCGCGGGGGGGGCCTACTATGGCTACACCTTC	CATAGGAYYGYTF
TRBJ1-1	TRBV19	TRBD1	NA	TGTGCCAGTAGTTACACAGGGGGCATCGCTGAAGCTTTCTTT	CASSYTGGIAEAFF
TRBJ2-3	TRBV5-1	TRBD2	NA	TGCGCCAGCAGCCAAGGACTAGTCCCAGATACGCAGTATTTT	CASSQGLVPDTQYF
TRBJ2-7	TRBV6-5	TRBD2	NA	TGTGCCAGCAGTCCCCATAGCGGGGGTTCCTACGAGCAGTACTTC	CASSPHSGGSYEQYF
TRBJ2-3	TRBV23-1	TRBD1	NA	TGCGCCAGCAGTCGTTACAGGGGGCCCGCCACAGATACGCAGTATTTT	CASSRYRGPATDTQYF
TRBJ1-2	TRBV9	NA	NA	TGTGCCAGCAGCCGGGAGGCCTTCTATGGCTACACCTTC	CASSREAFYGYTF
TRBJ1-6	TRBV28	NA	few	TGTGCCAGCAGCCTATCGAGGGAAAATTCACCCCTCCACTTT	CASSLSRENSPLHF
TRBJ1-5	TRBV18	NA	NA	TGTGCCAGCTCAGCTAGGGGCGATCAGCCCCAGCATTTT	CASSARGDQPQHF
TRBJ1-6	TRBV12-5	NA	once	TGTGCTAGTGGTCCTAGCATCAATATTAATTCACCCCTCCACTTT	CASGPSININSPLHF
TRBJ2-5	TRBV7-7	NA	once	TGTGCTAGCAGCTTAAATCGGGGGCAAGAGACCCAGTACTTC	CASSLNRGQETQYF
TRBJ2-1	TRBV2	TRBD1	NA	TGTGCCAGCAGTGTACAGGGGATTGAGCAGTTCTTC	CASSVQGIEQFF
TRBJ2-3	TRBV7-3	TRBD1	NA	TGTGCCAGCAGCTCGCCTGACAGGGGAAGAGATACGCAGTATTTT	CASSSPDRGRDTQYF
TRBJ1-4	TRBV5-1	NA	NA	TGCGCCAGCAGCTTGACCATTGCGGGGTTCGGGGAAAAACTGTTTTTT	CASSLTIAGFGEKLFF
TRBJ2-7	TRBV4-1	NA	once	TGCGCCAGCAGCCAAGGGACAGACGAGCAGTACTTC	CASSQGTDEQYF
TRBJ2-7	TRBV7-2	NA	NA	TGTGCCAGCAACTCCCAGACAGGCTACGAGCAGTACTTC	CASNSQTGYEQYF
TRBJ2-5	TRBV5-1	TRBD2	NA	TGCGCCAGCAGCACGGGACTAGAACAAGAGACCCAGTACTTC	CASSTGLEQETQYF
TRBJ2-7	TRBV4-2	NA	NA	TGTGCCAGCAGCCCACCCCCCGGTTTACTCCTCCCTTACGAGCAGTACTTC	CASSPPPGLLLPYEQYF
TRBJ1-2	TRBV19	TRBD1	NA	TGTGCCAGTAGTATAAGGACAGGGGGGGACTATGGCTACACCTTC	CASSIRTGGDYGYTF
TRBJ2-5	TRBV24-1	NA	NA	TGTGCCACCAGTCACGGTCTAGCGAAACAAGAGACCCAGTACTTC	CATSHGLAKQETQYF
TRBJ2-3	TRBV5-1	NA	NA	TGCGCCAGCAGCCTGACAGGTGGGTCAGATACGCAGTATTTT	CASSLTGGSDTQYF
TRBJ2-4	TRBV24-1	TRBD1	NA	TGTGCCACCAGTGATCCCGCAGGGGGCGGAAACATTCAGTACTTC	CATSDPAGGGNIQYF
TRBJ2-2	TRBV7-9	NA	NA	TGTGCCAGCAGCTCCTTCTTGTCGGGGGGCCTCGGCGGGGAGCTGTTTTTT	CASSSFLSGGLGGELFF
TRBJ2-7	TRBV7-9	NA	many	TGTGCCAGCAGCTTAGTAAACTACGAGCAGTACTTC	CASSLVNYEQYF
TRBJ1-5	TRBV6-5	TRBD1	NA	TGTGCCAGCAGCGACCCGGGACAGGGCAATCAGCCCCAGCATTTT	CASSDPGQGNQPQHF
TRBJ2-5	TRBV7-2	NA	NA	TGTGCCAGCAGCTTACCGGGTAGGACAGCCCAAGAGACCCAGTACTTC	CASSLPGRTAQETQYF
TRBJ2-5	TRBV27	NA	NA	TGTGCCAGCAGAAGGGGGGGCCAAGAGACCCAGTACTTC	CASRRGGQETQYF
TRBJ2-7	TRBV7-3	NA	NA	TGTGCCAGCAGCTTAACTCCCGGGTCCGAGCAGTACTTC	CASSLTPGSEQYF
TRBJ1-4	TRBV2	TRBD1	NA	TGTGCCAGCAGTCGGGACAGGGGTTGGGAAAAACTGTTTTTT	CASSRDRGWEKLFF
TRBJ2-7	TRBV7-2	TRBD2	NA	TGTGCCAGCAGCTCGAGCGGGGTTTACGAGCAGTACTTC	CASSSSGVYEQYF
TRBJ1-5	TRBV29-1	NA	NA	TGCAGCGTTGGATTGGGGGGGGCTAATCAGCCCCAGCATTTT	CSVGLGGANQPQHF
TRBJ1-5	TRBV11-2	TRBD1	NA	TGTGCCAGCAGCTTAGGGGACAGGTCGGTCCAGCCCCAGCATTTT	CASSLGDRSVQPQHF
TRBJ1-5	TRBV5-8	NA	NA	TGTGCCAGCAGCTTGAGGGGGTTGCAGCCCCAGCATTTT	CASSLRGLQPQHF
TRBJ2-7	TRBV6-5	TRBD1	NA	TGTGCCAGCGAACAGGGGAATGACTACGAGCAGTACTTC	CASEQGNDYEQYF
TRBJ1-1	TRBV5-1	NA	once	TGCGCCAGCAGCTTGGCCGGTGAAGCTTTCTTT	CASSLAGEAFF